A single sample is the source of the 32 T cell receptor beta chains below, sequenced in a study of a mutant IDH1 vaccine in newly diagnosed glioma. Time point described: week 47, end of study. Every single dose of the vaccine, 300 ug of mutant IDH1 20-mer peptide, came with topical imiquimod. No antigen has been assigned to these receptors. Clones were sequenced by immunoSEQ multiplex PCR, and TCRdb holds only the in-frame ones, with some missing. The data show about 55,000 clones, with around three quarters seen just once and less than 5% held by the top ten. The material sequenced was PBMCs, taken from a glioma patient whose treatment included an IDH1 peptide vaccine. Receptors were obtained from a woman in her thirties or forties with glioma. Some clones in this sample may be carry-over from other donors' samples.

This clone occurred a few times. The chain couples TRBV27 to TRBJ1-2, with D uncertain. Trimming removed 5 bases at V and 4 bases at J, with 14 bases between. This CDR3 is built from 14 residues. CDR1 is MNHEY, CDR2 SMNVEV, per germline (reference sequence). The DNA for the CDR3 is TGTGCCAGCAGTCTAGTTTGGGGAATCTATGGCTACACCTTC. It codes for CASSLVWGIYGYTF.

The V and J genes are TRBV2 and TRBJ2-5; perhaps TRBD2 as D (7 bases). V lost 3 bases, J lost 1 base, and 12 bases lay in between. The CDR3 is 15 amino acids. Germline CDR1 and CDR2: SNHLY and FYNNEI. CDR3 in DNA: TGTGCCAGCAGTGACTGGCGGGGGCTCCAAGAGACCCAGTACTTC. This sequence encodes CASSDWRGLQETQYF.

In its sample, this clone was seen a few times. This chain joins TRBV4-3 and TRBJ1-4; D is perhaps TRBD1 (6 bases). Trimming removed 0 bases at V and 5 bases at J, with 10 bases between. Germline V gene sequence: CDR1 LGHNA, CDR2 YSLEER. The CDR3 extends over 15 amino acids. The DNA of the CDR3 is TGCGCCAGCAGCCAAGATCGGCAGGGGAATGAAAAACTGTTTTTT. The encoded protein is CASSQDRQGNEKLFF.

The chain links TRBV29-1 to TRBJ1-2; 8 bases are shared with TRBD1. Looked up from germline, CDR1 is SQVTM and CDR2 is ANQGSEA. V lost 0 bases and J lost 4; bases outside the gene matches: 10. CDR3 size: 16 residues. CDR3 coding DNA: TGCAGCGTTGAAGACCCTGACAGGGGCGGGAGCTATGGCTACACCTTC. Translation gives CSVEDPDRGGSYGYTF.

This clone has just a few counts. The V and J genes are TRBV7-8 and TRBJ2-2; perhaps TRBD1 as D (5 bases). The germline gives CDR1 SGHVS, CDR2 FQNEAQ. The V and J ends lost 4 bases and 5 bases respectively, with 14 bases between them. CDR3 length: 15 residues. The DNA for the CDR3 is TGTGCCAGCAGCTCCCTCAATAAGGGGACCGGGGAGCTGTTTTTT. Its translation is CASSSLNKGTGELFF.

Written as DNA, the CDR3 is TGTGCCAGTCTGACAGGGAACACTGAAGCTTTCTTT. This translates into CASLTGNTEAFF. The genes are TRBV19 and TRBJ1-1; D might be TRBD1 (6 bases). The CDR3 is made up of 12 amino acids. Germline CDR1 LNHDA, CDR2 SQIVND (reference sequence). V was pared by 8 bases and J by 1 base, with 8 bases between.

The V call is TRBV5-1, the J call TRBJ2-5; D remains unclear. The length of the CDR3 is 13 residues. V lost 0 bases, J lost 2 bases, and 5 bases lay in between. The V gene's germline CDR1 is SGHRS and CDR2 YFSETQ. As DNA, the CDR3 is TGCGCCAGCAGCTTGGTAGTACAAGAGACCCAGTACTTC. Translation gives CASSLVVQETQYF.

This sequence joins TRBV30 and TRBJ1-4; perhaps TRBD1 as D (5 bases). CDR3 length: 17 amino acids. Germline CDR1 and CDR2: GTSNPN and SVGIG (reference sequence). Trimming removed 2 bases at V and 0 bases at J, with 16 bases between. This CDR3 reads CAWSSSLGHATNEKLFF. The CDR3 bases are TGTGCCTGGAGTTCTTCACTCGGACATGCAACTAATGAAAAACTGTTTTTT.

This chain links TRBV5-5 with TRBJ1-2, with TRBD1 matching over 8 bases. The length of the CDR3 is 12 residues. Unmatched junction bases numbered 2, after V lost 4 bases and J lost 6 bases. In germline, CDR1 is SGHKS, CDR2 YYEKEE (reference sequence). The CDR3 here is CASSAGQDGYTF. In DNA form, the CDR3 reads TGTGCCAGCAGCGCGGGACAGGATGGCTACACCTTC.

The rearrangement uses TRBV6-6 and TRBJ2-3; possible D gene TRBD2, 6 bases. CDR1 and CDR2 (germline): MNHNY, SVGAGI (reference sequence). CDR3 size: 14 residues. V lost 7 bases to trimming and J lost 1 base, with 12 bases between them. Here the CDR3 reads CASKKGLGTDTQYF. The CDR3, as DNA: TGTGCCAGCAAGAAGGGACTCGGCACAGATACGCAGTATTTT.

The genes are TRBV6-4 and TRBJ2-2; 13 bases are a match to TRBD2. The CDR3 sequence is 16 residues long. The germline CDR1 and CDR2 sequences are MRHNA and SNTAGT. Trimming cost V 3 bases and J 4 bases; bases outside gene matches: 2. Written as DNA, the CDR3 is TGTGCCAGCAGTGATACTAGCGGGGGGGCCACCGGGGAGCTGTTTTTT. This encodes CASSDTSGGATGELFF.

This chain connects TRBV18 to TRBJ1-1; D not resolved. CDR1 is KGHSH, CDR2 LQKENI, per germline. Trimming stripped 1 base from V and 3 bases from J, with 12 bases between. The CDR3 covers 15 residues. This CDR3 reads CASSPLSTGHTEAFF. The CDR3 DNA follows: TGTGCCAGCTCACCACTATCCACCGGGCACACTGAAGCTTTCTTT.

The rearrangement uses TRBV6-5 and TRBJ1-4; possibly TRBD1 for D (5 bases). Germline assignment: CDR1 MNHEY and CDR2 SVGAGI. V was trimmed by 4 bases and J by 8 bases, leaving 17 bases between them. The CDR3 totals 15 residues. The CDR3 DNA sequence: TGTGCCAGCAGTTCCCCTGACAGAAGTGAAGAAAAACTGTTTTTT. Protein sequence: CASSSPDRSEEKLFF.

The chain is built from TRBV27 and TRBJ2-1; no firm D call. This CDR3 is built from 12 residues. Trimming stripped 8 bases from V and 7 bases from J, with 12 bases between. Germline lookup yields CDR1 MNHEY and CDR2 SMNVEV (reference sequence). The CDR3 region is CASSVKGNEQFF. CDR3 bases: TGTGCCAGCTCGGTTAAAGGGAATGAGCAGTTCTTC.

The rearrangement uses TRBV10-2 and TRBJ1-1; tentatively, D is TRBD1 (5 bases). The V and J ends lost 6 bases and 0 bases respectively, with 11 bases between them. The CDR3 is made up of 14 amino acids. Per the germline V gene, CDR1 is WSHSY and CDR2 is SAAADI. DNA for the CDR3: TGCGCCAGCAGGACCTTGGGGCTGAACACTGAAGCTTTCTTT. Its protein product is CASRTLGLNTEAFF.

The rearrangement links TRBV19 to TRBJ2-2; D gene unclear. The germline V gene has CDR1 LNHDA and CDR2 SQIVND (reference sequence). V dropped 7 bases and J dropped 6 bases, with 18 bases sitting between them. The CDR3 length is 15 residues. In nucleotides, the CDR3 is TGTGCCAGTATGCCAGATGAATCCCAGGCCGGGGAGCTGTTTTTT. The encoded protein is CASMPDESQAGELFF.

The V and J genes are TRBV19 and TRBJ2-4, with TRBD2 matching 10 bases. Germline assignment: CDR1 LNHDA and CDR2 SQIVND (reference sequence). Unmatched junction bases numbered 21, after V lost 4 bases and J lost 3 bases. This CDR3 has 21 residues. The CDR3 protein is CASSTNPGAGGPRLGKNIQYF. As DNA, the CDR3 is TGTGCCAGTAGTACCAACCCCGGAGCGGGGGGGCCTAGACTTGGCAAAAACATTCAGTACTTC.

V gene TRBV9 combines with J gene TRBJ2-7, with 13 bases matching TRBD2. CDR1 is SGDLS and CDR2 is YYNGEE in the germline V gene. This CDR3 is 16 amino acids long. Losses at the gene ends were 3 bases for V and 7 bases for J; bases not matched to a gene: 10. The CDR3 DNA reads as TGTGCCAGCAGCGCCCCCGGGACTAGCGGGGCAGGGGAGCAGTACTTC. Residues: CASSAPGTSGAGEQYF.

The J gene is TRBJ2-7, the V gene TRBV2; no definite D call. CDR1 and CDR2 (germline): SNHLY, FYNNEI. The CDR3 totals 11 residues. The V end was cut by 10 bases, the J end by 3 bases, with 10 bases between. DNA of the CDR3: TGTGCCACCACCTTATTCTACGAGCAGTACTTC. It encodes CATTLFYEQYF.

For the CDR3, the DNA is TGTGCCAGCAGCTTAGTGGTAGCAGGGGTTGTTGAGCAGTTCTTC. It yields the protein CASSLVVAGVVEQFF. V and J are TRBV7-9 and TRBJ2-1, with D tentatively TRBD1 (6 bases). CDR1 SEHNR and CDR2 FQNEAQ come from the germline V gene (reference sequence). Trimming cost V 1 base and J 9 bases, with 16 bases left between them. The CDR3 is made up of 15 amino acids.

This clone was observed a few times. This sequence joins TRBV7-8 and TRBJ2-7; D is unresolved. The CDR3 has 13 amino acids. In germline, CDR1 is SGHVS, CDR2 FQNEAQ. Deletions cut 1 base from V and 0 bases from J, with 4 bases between. CDR3 sequence reads: CASSLDTSYEQYF. CDR3 nucleotide sequence: TGTGCCAGCAGCTTAGACACCTCCTACGAGCAGTACTTC.

This chain uses TRBV29-1 with TRBJ1-5, with TRBD1 identical over 9 bases. Trimming cost V 6 bases and J 4 bases; bases outside gene matches: 4. Germline V gene sequence: CDR1 SQVTM, CDR2 ANQGSEA. This CDR3 contains 13 residues. CDR3 nucleotides: TGCAGCGTGGGGACAGGGTGGAATCAGCCCCAGCATTTT. Translated, it gives CSVGTGWNQPQHF.

The V gene is TRBV25-1, the J gene TRBJ1-2, with no clear D. V lost 1 base to trimming and J lost 7 bases, with 13 bases between them. This CDR3 comprises 14 residues. Looked up from germline, CDR1 is MGHDK and CDR2 is SYGVNS. Written as DNA, the CDR3 is TGTGCCAGCAGTGAATTTCGGGGTTTGGTTGGCTACACCTTC. The encoded protein is CASSEFRGLVGYTF.

V usage is TRBV11-1 and J usage is TRBJ1-2; D call uncertain. With 4 bases removed from V and 5 bases from J, the gap between germline ends came to 8 bases. The CDR3 consists of 12 residues. Germline V gene lookup returns CDR1 SGHAT and CDR2 FQDESV (reference sequence). The CDR3 DNA reads as TGTGCCAGCAGCTCCCGGAGGTATGGCTACACCTTC. It specifies CASSSRRYGYTF.

The chain uses TRBV2 and TRBJ2-2; 9 bases are a match to TRBD2. Germline trimming cut 3 bases from V and 5 bases from J; bases unmatched to any gene: 7. CDR3 length equals 16 residues. Germline V gene data show CDR1 as SNHLY and CDR2 as FYNNEI. CDR3 in amino acids: CASSERAGGITGELFF. CDR3 nucleotide sequence: TGTGCCAGCAGTGAGCGAGCGGGGGGTATTACCGGGGAGCTGTTTTTT.

The V call is TRBV30, the J call TRBJ1-2, with a weak D call TRBD1 (5 bases). The CDR3 consists of 13 residues. Germline V gene data show CDR1 as GTSNPN and CDR2 as SVGIG (reference sequence). V lost 8 bases and J lost 3, with 16 bases in between. The CDR3 DNA reads as TGTGCCCGCAGGGAGGAAGAGGACTATGGCTACACCTTC. Amino acid sequence: CARREEEDYGYTF.

This rearrangement joins TRBV5-1 to TRBJ2-3; 8 bases fit TRBD1. Germline lookup yields CDR1 SGHRS and CDR2 YFSETQ. Germline trimming cut 4 bases from V and 1 base from J; bases unmatched to any gene: 11. The CDR3 consists of 17 residues. The CDR3 DNA reads TGCGCCAGCAGCCCATACCCTTCAGGGGGCGGCACAGATACGCAGTATTTT. Translation gives CASSPYPSGGGTDTQYF.

CDR3: CASSLMQGEGTEAFF. The CDR3 DNA follows: TGTGCCAGCAGCTTAATGCAGGGAGAGGGGACTGAAGCTTTCTTT. The V gene is TRBV7-2, the J gene TRBJ1-1, with a weak D call TRBD1 (5 bases). Germline CDR1 SGHTA, CDR2 FQGNSA. V lost 2 bases and J lost 5, with 15 bases in between. The CDR3 runs to 15 residues.

The V gene is TRBV29-1, the J gene TRBJ2-2; D not certain. V was cut by 2 bases and J by 3 bases, with 4 bases left in between. The CDR3 sequence is 12 residues long. Germline CDR1 is SQVTM and CDR2 is ANQGSEA. Here the CDR3 reads CSVEKYTGELFF. DNA for the CDR3: TGCAGCGTTGAAAAGTACACCGGGGAGCTGTTTTTT.

The chain uses TRBV29-1 and TRBJ1-2, with 7 bases that match TRBD1. The CDR3 is 14 amino acids. The trim removed 6 bases at V and 7 bases at J, leaving 14 bases unmatched. The germline V gene encodes CDR1 SQVTM and CDR2 ANQGSEA. The CDR3 DNA sequence: TGCAGCGTCCTCGGCTTGGGACAGAGCAGTGGCTACACCTTC. Amino acid sequence: CSVLGLGQSSGYTF. The variable domain in full, completed from reference TRBV29-1 and TRBJ1-2, reads SAVISQKPSRDICQRGTSLTIQCQVDSQVTMMFWYRQQPGQSLTLIATANQGSEATYESGFVIDKFPISRPNLTFSTLTVSNMSPEDSSIYLCSVLGLGQSSGYTFGSGTRLTVV.

The J gene is TRBJ1-4, the V gene TRBV2; no reliable D call. V was clipped by 9 bases and J by 4 bases, with 3 bases between them. The germline gives CDR1 SNHLY, CDR2 FYNNEI. The CDR3 has 10 residues. In DNA form, the CDR3 reads TGTGCCAGTAATAATGAAAAACTGTTTTTT. Amino acid sequence: CASNNEKLFF.

The count of this clone is one. The chain uses TRBV6-4 and TRBJ1-2; D gene unclear. Per germline, CDR1 MRHNA and CDR2 SNTAGT. The CDR3 consists of 14 residues. The V gene lost 6 bases and the J gene lost 8 bases, with 19 bases spanning the gap. Written as DNA, the CDR3 is TGTGCCAGCAGGCCGGACGGGTCGGGAGGGGGCTACACCTTC. Translating it yields CASRPDGSGGGYTF.